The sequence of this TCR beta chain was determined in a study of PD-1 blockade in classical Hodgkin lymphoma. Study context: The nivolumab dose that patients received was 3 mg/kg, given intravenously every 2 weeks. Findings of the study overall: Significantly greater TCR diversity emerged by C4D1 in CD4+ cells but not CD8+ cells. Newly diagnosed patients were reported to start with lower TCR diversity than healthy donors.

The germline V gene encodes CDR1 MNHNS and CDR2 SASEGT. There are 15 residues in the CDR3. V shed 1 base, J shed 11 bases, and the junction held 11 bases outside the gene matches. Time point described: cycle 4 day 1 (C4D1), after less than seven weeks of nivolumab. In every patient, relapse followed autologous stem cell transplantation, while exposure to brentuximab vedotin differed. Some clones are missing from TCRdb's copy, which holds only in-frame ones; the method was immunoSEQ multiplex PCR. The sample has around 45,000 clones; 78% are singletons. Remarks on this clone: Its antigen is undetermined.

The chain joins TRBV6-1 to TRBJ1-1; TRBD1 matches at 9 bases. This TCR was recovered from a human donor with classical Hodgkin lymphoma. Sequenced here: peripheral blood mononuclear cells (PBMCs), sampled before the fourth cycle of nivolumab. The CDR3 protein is CASSEGTGAAASAFF. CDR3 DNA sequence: TGTGCCAGCAGTGAAGGGACAGGGGCCGCCGCTAGCGCTTTCTTT.